This T cell receptor beta chain was obtained from a study of T-cell reconstitution after alpha-beta-depleted transplantation in children. The V gene's germline CDR1 is SEHNR and CDR2 FQNEAQ (reference sequence). Germline trimming cut 1 base from V and 9 bases from J; bases unmatched to any gene: 5. CDR3 length: 14 residues. Preparation of the TCRbeta library involved a method that used unique molecular identifiers. One entry per CDR3 protein, called by TCRdb with MiXCR from the PCR reads. The sample records approximately 520,000 distinct CDR3 sequences, about 31% being singletons. This clonotype was picked up one time.

The sequence derives from a human donor who donated a stem cell graft to a child with aplastic anemia. The chain links TRBV7-9 to TRBJ2-4, with 8 bases identical to TRBD2. The sequenced sample was PBMCs from the stem cell graft donor, obtained from the stem cell graft. The CDR3: CASSLEGLVTIQYF. DNA for the CDR3: TGTGCCAGCAGCTTAGAGGGACTAGTAACCATTCAGTACTTC.